These T cell receptor beta chains were read from a single sample in a study of regulatory T cells in long-lasting Graves disease. TCRdb processed the multiplex PCR reads anew with MiXCR; each CDR3 protein has one entry. The sample lists around 460,000 distinct CDR3 sequences; around a fifth were seen once. The sequencing here drew on peripheral blood mononuclear cells (PBMCs), taken when the disease was refractory, from a patient treated with antithyroid drugs. The receptor source for this set is a female donor with Graves disease. Both conserved end residues are part of each CDR3. A D gene is named only where the DNA matches it firmly. Clone size appears in some rows only: once, few, many, or a class for an expanded clone.

DNA,CDR3,J,V,size,D
TGTGCCAGCAGTTTACTAGGGCTTTCCTACGAGCAGTACTTC,CASSLLGLSYEQYF,TRBJ2-7,TRBV28,-,-
TGTGCCAGCAGTTTGTCGAGCGGGAGCCCCAGATTCTACGAGCAGTACTTC,CASSLSSGSPRFYEQYF,TRBJ2-7,TRBV28,many,TRBD2
TGTGCCAGTAGTATAGGGAGTAGCGGGGCGCTACCCTACGAGCAGTACTTC,CASSIGSSGALPYEQYF,TRBJ2-7,TRBV19,-,TRBD2
TGTGCCAGCAGTTTGCCGGCGGGAGGGGCCTACGAGCAGTACTTC,CASSLPAGGAYEQYF,TRBJ2-7,TRBV28,many,TRBD2
TGTGCCAGCAGTCCCTACCGGACAGGGATCTACGAGCAGTACTTC,CASSPYRTGIYEQYF,TRBJ2-7,TRBV27,many,TRBD1
TGTGCCAGCAGTTACTCGAAATTTATGGACAGACCCTACGAGCAGTACTTC,CASSYSKFMDRPYEQYF,TRBJ2-7,TRBV6-5,many,-
TGCGCCAGCAGCCCCCGCCCAGCCCAAGAGACCCAGTACTTC,CASSPRPAQETQYF,TRBJ2-5,TRBV5-1,-,-
TGTGCCAGCAGCTTAGGCGGGAGCTACACCGGGGAGCTGTTTTTT,CASSLGGSYTGELFF,TRBJ2-2,TRBV7-2,-,TRBD2
TGCAGCGTTGGTTGGGACTCACGGGGTTTCGGGGAGCTGTTTTTT,CSVGWDSRGFGELFF,TRBJ2-2,TRBV29-1,-,-
TGCGCCAGCAGCCAAACCGGTGAGACTAATGAAAAACTGTTTTTT,CASSQTGETNEKLFF,TRBJ1-4,TRBV5-1,-,-
TGTGCCAGCAGTTTCGACAGGGGGCGTCAGCCCCAGCATTTT,CASSFDRGRQPQHF,TRBJ1-5,TRBV12-3/TRBV12-4,few,TRBD1
TGTGCCAGCAGGGCTGGGACAGGGGGCGCACCCCTCCACTTT,CASRAGTGGAPLHF,TRBJ1-6,TRBV6-1,many,TRBD1
TGTGCCAGCAGCCCTCCCAGGGGTTCCGATGAAAAACTGTTTTTT,CASSPPRGSDEKLFF,TRBJ1-4,TRBV3-1,few,-
TGTGCCAGCAGTTACGCGGGGGGGAGCGACGAGCAGTACTTC,CASSYAGGSDEQYF,TRBJ2-7,TRBV6-5,few,TRBD2
TGTGCCAGCAGCCAAGCGAGCCGGACCCATAATGGCTACACCTTC,CASSQASRTHNGYTF,TRBJ1-2,TRBV3-1,many,-
TGTGCCAGCAGTAGCCGACAGGGGCGCGAGCAGTACTTC,CASSSRQGREQYF,TRBJ2-7,TRBV6-2/TRBV6-3,few,TRBD1
TGTGCCAACAGTTTAACTAGCGGGAGCCCCTGGGAGCTGTTTTTT,CANSLTSGSPWELFF,TRBJ2-2,TRBV12-3/TRBV12-4,-,TRBD2
TGTGCCAGCAGTTCGATCCTCCCTGCCCCACAGCAGTACTTC,CASSSILPAPQQYF,TRBJ2-7,TRBV28,many,-
TGCAGTGCTCATCCGGGTGGAGACCTTGGAAACACCATATATTTT,CSAHPGGDLGNTIYF,TRBJ1-3,TRBV20-1,many,-
TGTGCCTGGAGGATAGCGGGAGCAACCGGGGAGCTGTTTTTT,CAWRIAGATGELFF,TRBJ2-2,TRBV30,-,TRBD2
TGTGCCAGCAGTTACTCGATGTTAGGGTACTCCTACAATGAGCAGTTCTTC,CASSYSMLGYSYNEQFF,TRBJ2-1,TRBV6-2/TRBV6-3,-,-
TGCAGTGCCATGAGCCTACAGGGGTTTGGGGCCAACGTCCTGACTTTC,CSAMSLQGFGANVLTF,TRBJ2-6,TRBV20-1,many,TRBD1
TGTGCCAGCAGATTCCAGGGAGGGGGGTCACCCCTCCACTTT,CASRFQGGGSPLHF,TRBJ1-6,TRBV7-2,many,-
TGTGCCAGCAGCCCTCATCCCGGGACCGGGGAGCTGTTTTTT,CASSPHPGTGELFF,TRBJ2-2,TRBV7-3,many,-
TGTGCCAGCGGGGACAGGGGGCTTGCGTACGAGCAGTACTTC,CASGDRGLAYEQYF,TRBJ2-7,TRBV7-2,-,TRBD1
TGCGCCAGCAGCTTAGCCCCGAACACCGGGGAGCTGTTTTTT,CASSLAPNTGELFF,TRBJ2-2,TRBV5-1,few,-
TGTGCCAGTAGTATAGACGGACAGGGGACGCACCACCGGGAGCTGTTTTTT,CASSIDGQGTHHRELFF,TRBJ2-2,TRBV19,-,TRBD1
TGTGCCAGCAGCTCGGGACCCTCGGGGGATTCACCCCTCCACTTT,CASSSGPSGDSPLHF,TRBJ1-6,TRBV7-9,-,-
TGTGCCAGCAGGGGGACAGGGCTGGTTTCACCCCTCCACTTT,CASRGTGLVSPLHF,TRBJ1-6,TRBV2,many,TRBD1
TGCAGCGTTGTTGGGATTGAAGCTTTCTTT,CSVVGIEAFF,TRBJ1-1,TRBV29-1,-,-
TGTGCCAGCAGTGAACTGGGGAACCATGAAGCTTTCTTT,CASSELGNHEAFF,TRBJ1-1,TRBV6-2/TRBV6-3,-,-
TGCAGTGCTATCGGACAGGGCAGCGAAGAGACCCAGTACTTC,CSAIGQGSEETQYF,TRBJ2-5,TRBV20-1,many,TRBD1
TGTGCCAGTATTAAGACATCAGCAACTAATGAAAAACTGTTTTTT,CASIKTSATNEKLFF,TRBJ1-4,TRBV19,-,-